What follows are 7 T cell receptor beta chains derived from one specimen sequenced in a study of cytomegalovirus exposure and HLA in healthy donors. A multiplex PCR was run with 60 Vbeta primers and 13 Jbeta primers. Only in-frame clones appear in the TCRdb table, and some are missing; sequencing was by immunoSEQ multiplex PCR. This table has 180,000 or so clones, 76% appearing once. Specimen: PBMCs. These receptors originate from a man aged 18 to 30 in good health and CMV-seronegative.

The chain uses TRBV9 and TRBJ1-2; 8 nucleotides match TRBD1. Germline V gene lookup returns CDR1 SGDLS and CDR2 YYNGEE. This CDR3 is 15 amino acids long. The V and J ends lost 0 bases and 2 bases, in that order; junction bases with no gene match: 3. The chain's CDR3 is CASSVEQGANYGYTF. The DNA for the CDR3 is TGTGCCAGCAGCGTAGAGCAGGGGGCGAACTATGGCTACACCTTC.

The sample holds a few counts of this clone. The V gene is TRBV5-4, the J gene TRBJ1-1, with 7 positions matching TRBD1. The CDR3 contains 15 residues. J was trimmed by 1 base and V by 3 bases; bases with no gene match: 6. The germline V gene encodes CDR1 SGHNT and CDR2 YYREEE (reference sequence). Written as DNA, the CDR3 is TGTGCCAGCAGCTCGACCGGGACAGCGAACACTGAAGCTTTCTTT. It is translated as CASSSTGTANTEAFF.

This chain connects TRBV5-4 to TRBJ2-2; D unresolved. The germline CDR1 and CDR2 sequences are SGHNT and YYREEE (reference sequence). The CDR3 consists of 11 residues. V was pared by 3 bases and J by 6 bases, with 3 bases between. This CDR3 is CASSSSGELFF. CDR3 DNA: TGTGCCAGCAGCTCGTCCGGGGAGCTGTTTTTT.

V is TRBV6-6 and J is TRBJ2-7; TRBD1 matches at 8 bases. There are 16 residues in the CDR3. The V segment lost 0 bases and the J segment 0 bases; nucleotides outside the gene matches: 4. Germline lookup yields CDR1 MNHNY and CDR2 SVGAGI (reference sequence). The CDR3 region is CASSYSPGQVSYEQYF. The CDR3 DNA is TGTGCCAGCAGTTACTCCCCGGGACAGGTCTCCTACGAGCAGTACTTC.

There are a few counts of this clone. The chain recombines TRBV5-6 with TRBJ2-2, with TRBD2 matching 9 bases. V was clipped by 4 bases and J by 3 bases; unmatched bases: 10. The CDR3 totals 17 residues. CDR1 and CDR2 (germline): SGHDT, YYEEEE. The CDR3: CASSDVAGEEDTGELFF. In DNA, the CDR3 is TGTGCCAGCAGCGACGTAGCGGGAGAGGAGGACACCGGGGAGCTGTTTTTT. The entire variable domain, with the rest obtained from reference TRBV5-6 and TRBJ2-2, is as follows: DAGVTQSPTHLIKTRGQQVTLRCSPKSGHDTVSWYQQALGQGPQFIFQYYEEEERQRGNFPDRFSGHQFPNYSSELNVNALLLGDSALYLCASSDVAGEEDTGELFFGEGSRLTVL.

The chain employs TRBV7-3 and TRBJ1-1; D is undetermined. The CDR3 length is 13 residues. V lost 5 bases to trimming and J lost 1 base, with 8 bases between them. CDR1 and CDR2 (germline): SGHTA, FQGTGA. CDR3 nucleotide sequence: TGTGCCAGCAGCCCGCGGGAGAACACTGAAGCTTTCTTT. The encoded protein is CASSPRENTEAFF.

The chain combines TRBV4-1 with TRBJ1-4; TRBD1 is a possible D gene (6 bases). Trimming took 3 bases from V and 0 from J, leaving 8 bases between them. This CDR3 spans 15 amino acids. Germline V gene sequence: CDR1 MGHRA, CDR2 YSYEKL. The CDR3 protein is CASSQRQATNEKLFF. In DNA form, the CDR3 reads TGCGCCAGCAGCCAGAGACAGGCAACTAATGAAAAACTGTTTTTT.